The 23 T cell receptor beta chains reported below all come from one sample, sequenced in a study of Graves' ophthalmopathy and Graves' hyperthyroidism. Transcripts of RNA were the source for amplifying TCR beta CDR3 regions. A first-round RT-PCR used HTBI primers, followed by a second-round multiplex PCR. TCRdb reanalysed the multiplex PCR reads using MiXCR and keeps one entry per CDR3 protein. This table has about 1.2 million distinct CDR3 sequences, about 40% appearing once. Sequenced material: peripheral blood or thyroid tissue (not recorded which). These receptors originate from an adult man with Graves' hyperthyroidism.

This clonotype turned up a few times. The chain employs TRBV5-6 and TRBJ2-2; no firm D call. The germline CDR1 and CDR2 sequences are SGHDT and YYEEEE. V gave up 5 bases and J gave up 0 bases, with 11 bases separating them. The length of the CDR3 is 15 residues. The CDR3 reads CASRRRLPNTGELFF. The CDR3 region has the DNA TGTGCCAGCAGACGACGGCTACCGAACACCGGGGAGCTGTTTTTT.

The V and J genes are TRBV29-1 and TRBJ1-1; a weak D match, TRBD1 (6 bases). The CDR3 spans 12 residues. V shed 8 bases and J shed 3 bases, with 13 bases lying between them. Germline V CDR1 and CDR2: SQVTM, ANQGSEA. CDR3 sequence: CSSWGADTEAFF. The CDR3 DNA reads TGCAGCAGTTGGGGGGCGGACACTGAAGCTTTCTTT.

The CDR3 bases are TGCGCCAGCCCGGGGCCCAACACCGGGGAGCTGTTTTTT. The encoded protein is CASPGPNTGELFF. The chain carries TRBV5-1 and TRBJ2-2; either TRBD1 or TRBD2 may fit D (5 bases each). The CDR3 has 13 amino acids. Germline CDR1 SGHRS, CDR2 YFSETQ. Trimming cost V 7 bases and J 2 bases, with 9 bases left between them.

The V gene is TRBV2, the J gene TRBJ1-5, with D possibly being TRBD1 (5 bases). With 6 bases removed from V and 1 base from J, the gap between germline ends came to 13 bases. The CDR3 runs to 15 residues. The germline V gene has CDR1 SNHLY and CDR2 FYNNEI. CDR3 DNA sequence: TGTGCCAGCAGCTACGACAGACTGAGCAATCAGCCCCAGCATTTT. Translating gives CASSYDRLSNQPQHF.

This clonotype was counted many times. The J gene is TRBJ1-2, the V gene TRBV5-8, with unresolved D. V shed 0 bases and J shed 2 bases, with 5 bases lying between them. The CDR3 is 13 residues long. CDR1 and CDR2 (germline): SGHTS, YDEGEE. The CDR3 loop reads CASSLDNNYGYTF. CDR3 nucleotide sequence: TGTGCCAGCAGCTTGGACAACAACTATGGCTACACCTTC.

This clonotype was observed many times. The CDR3 spells CATSRPSWDPAYGKLFF. The CDR3, as DNA: TGTGCCACCAGCAGACCATCCTGGGACCCCGCCTATGGAAAACTGTTTTTT. The chain has TRBV15 and TRBJ1-4; TRBD1 might be the D (5 bases). Between the trimmed V and J ends, which lost 2 bases and 10 bases, there was a span of 23 bases. The CDR3 covers 17 residues. The V gene's germline CDR1 is LNHNV and CDR2 YYDKDF (reference sequence). Combining the CDR3 with reference TRBV15 and TRBJ1-4 gives the whole variable domain DAMVIQNPRYQVTQFGKPVTLSCSQTLNHNVMYWYQQKSSQAPKLLFHYYDKDFNNEADTPDNFQSRRPNTSFCFLDIRSPGLGDTAMYLCATSRPSWDPAYGKLFFGSGTQLSVL.

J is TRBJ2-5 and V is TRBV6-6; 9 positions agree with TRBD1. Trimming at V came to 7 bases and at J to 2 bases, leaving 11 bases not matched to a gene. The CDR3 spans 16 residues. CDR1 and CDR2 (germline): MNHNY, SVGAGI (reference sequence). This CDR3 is CASTGTGFLRQETQYF. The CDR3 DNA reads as TGTGCCAGCACCGGGACAGGGTTCTTGCGGCAAGAGACCCAGTACTTC.

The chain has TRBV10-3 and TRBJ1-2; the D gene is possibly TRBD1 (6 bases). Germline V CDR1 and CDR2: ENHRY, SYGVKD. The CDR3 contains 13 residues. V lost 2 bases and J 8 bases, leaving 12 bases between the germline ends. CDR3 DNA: TGTGCCATCAGTGAGCTCGGGACACGCGGCTACACCTTC. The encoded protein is CAISELGTRGYTF.

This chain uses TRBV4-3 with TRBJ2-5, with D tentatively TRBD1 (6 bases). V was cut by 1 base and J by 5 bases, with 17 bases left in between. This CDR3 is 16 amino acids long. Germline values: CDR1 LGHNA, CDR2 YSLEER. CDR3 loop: CASSQGPGVTFETQYF. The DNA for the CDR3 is TGCGCCAGCAGCCAAGGCCCAGGGGTTACTTTTGAGACCCAGTACTTC.

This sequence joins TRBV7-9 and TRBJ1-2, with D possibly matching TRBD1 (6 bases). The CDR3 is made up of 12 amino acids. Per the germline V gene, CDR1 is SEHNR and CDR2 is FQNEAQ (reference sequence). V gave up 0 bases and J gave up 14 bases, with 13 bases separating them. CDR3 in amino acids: CASSLAGGRITF. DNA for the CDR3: TGTGCCAGCAGCTTAGCCGGGGGGCGAATAACCTTC.

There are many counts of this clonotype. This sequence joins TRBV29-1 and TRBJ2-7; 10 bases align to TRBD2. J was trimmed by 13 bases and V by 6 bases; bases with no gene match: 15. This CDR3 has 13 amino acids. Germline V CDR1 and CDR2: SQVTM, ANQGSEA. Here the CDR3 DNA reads TGCAGCGTCCTTTTATCTAGCGGGAGTGGGGTATACTTC. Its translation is CSVLLSSGSGVYF.

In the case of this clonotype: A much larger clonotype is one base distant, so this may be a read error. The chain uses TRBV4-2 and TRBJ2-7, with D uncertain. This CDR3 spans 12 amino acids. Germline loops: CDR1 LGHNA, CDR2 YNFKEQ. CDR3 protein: CASSQRTYAQYF. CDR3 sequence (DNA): TGTGCCAGCAGCCAAAGAACCTACGCGCAGTACTTC.

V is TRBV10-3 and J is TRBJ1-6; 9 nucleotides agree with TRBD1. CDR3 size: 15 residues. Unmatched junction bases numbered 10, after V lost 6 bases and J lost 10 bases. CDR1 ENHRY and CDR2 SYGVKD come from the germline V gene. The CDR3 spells CAIRAGTGIGSPLHF. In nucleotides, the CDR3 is TGTGCCATCAGGGCCGGGACAGGGATTGGGTCACCCCTCCACTTT.

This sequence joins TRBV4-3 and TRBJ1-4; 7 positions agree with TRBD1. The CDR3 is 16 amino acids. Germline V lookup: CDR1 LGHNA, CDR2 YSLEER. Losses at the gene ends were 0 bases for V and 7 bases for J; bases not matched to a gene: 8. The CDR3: CASSQDQTGLSEKLFF. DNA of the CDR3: TGCGCCAGCAGCCAAGACCAGACAGGGTTGAGTGAAAAACTGTTTTTT.

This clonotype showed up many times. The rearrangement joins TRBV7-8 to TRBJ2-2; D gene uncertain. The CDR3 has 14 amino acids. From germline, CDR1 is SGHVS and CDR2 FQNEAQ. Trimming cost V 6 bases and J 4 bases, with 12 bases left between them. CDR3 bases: TGTGCCAGCAGAACAACTAAGACCACCGGGGAGCTGTTTTTT. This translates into CASRTTKTTGELFF. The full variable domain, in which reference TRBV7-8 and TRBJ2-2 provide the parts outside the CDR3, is GAGVSQSPRYKVAKRGQDVALRCDPISGHVSLFWYQQALGQGPEFLTYFQNEAQLDKSGLPSDRFFAERPEGSVSTLKIQRTQQEDSAVYLCASRTTKTTGELFFGEGSRLTVL.

CDR3 DNA sequence: TGTGCCAGCAGCTTACATCTAAATCAGCCCCAGCATTTT. This codes for CASSLHLNQPQHF. J is TRBJ1-5 and V is TRBV11-3; no clear D. The CDR3 covers 13 residues. Trimming left V 2 bases short and J 4 bases short, with 6 bases between. CDR1 is SGHNT and CDR2 is YENEEA in the germline V gene.

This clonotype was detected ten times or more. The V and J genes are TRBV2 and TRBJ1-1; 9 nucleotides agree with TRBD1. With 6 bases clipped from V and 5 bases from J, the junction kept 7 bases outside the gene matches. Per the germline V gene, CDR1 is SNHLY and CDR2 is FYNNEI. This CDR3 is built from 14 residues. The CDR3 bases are TGTGCCAGCAGGAAGGACAGGGGAGGGACTGAAGCTTTCTTT. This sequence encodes CASRKDRGGTEAFF. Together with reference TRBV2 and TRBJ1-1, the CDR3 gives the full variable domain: EPEVTQTPSHQVTQMGQEVILRCVPISNHLYFYWYRQILGQKVEFLVSFYNNEISEKSEIFDDQFSVERPDGSNFTLKIRSTKLEDSAMYFCASRKDRGGTEAFFGQGTRLTVV.

Here the CDR3 DNA reads TGTGCCAGCAGCCAGGCCGGGACCACCTACGAGCAGTACTTC. Protein sequence: CASSQAGTTYEQYF. The J gene is TRBJ2-7, the V gene TRBV7-2; perhaps D is TRBD1 or TRBD2 (5 bases each). The CDR3 sequence is 14 residues long. From germline, CDR1 is SGHTA and CDR2 FQGNSA. V lost 5 bases and J lost 2, with 13 bases in between. Together with reference TRBV7-2 and TRBJ2-7, the CDR3 gives the full variable domain: GAGVSQSPSNKVTEKGKDVELRCDPISGHTALYWYRQSLGQGLEFLIYFQGNSAPDKSGLPSDRFSAERTGGSVSTLTIQRTQQEDSAVYLCASSQAGTTYEQYFGPGTRLTVT.

The CDR3 is CASSLSGGTGAEQYF. DNA of the CDR3: TGTGCCAGCAGCCTCTCTGGCGGGACAGGGGCCGAGCAGTACTTC. This chain links TRBV7-9 with TRBJ2-7; 10 bases match TRBD1. Germline V CDR1 and CDR2: SEHNR, FQNEAQ (reference sequence). The CDR3 totals 15 residues. Trimming removed 5 bases from V and 6 bases from J; junction bases left unmatched: 10.

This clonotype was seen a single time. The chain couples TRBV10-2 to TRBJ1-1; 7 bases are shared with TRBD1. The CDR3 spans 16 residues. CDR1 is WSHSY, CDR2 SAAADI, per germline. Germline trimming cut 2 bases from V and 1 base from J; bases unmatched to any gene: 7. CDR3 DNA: TGCGCCAGCAGTGAGCCGGACAGGATTGAGAACACTGAAGCTTTCTTT. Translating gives CASSEPDRIENTEAFF.

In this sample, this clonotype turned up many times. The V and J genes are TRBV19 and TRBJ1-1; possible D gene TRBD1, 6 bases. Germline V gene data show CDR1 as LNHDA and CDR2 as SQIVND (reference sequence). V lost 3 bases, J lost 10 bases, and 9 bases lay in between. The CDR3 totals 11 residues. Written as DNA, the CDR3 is TGTGCCAGTAGTATGGCAGGGGTAGCTTTCTTT. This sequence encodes CASSMAGVAFF.

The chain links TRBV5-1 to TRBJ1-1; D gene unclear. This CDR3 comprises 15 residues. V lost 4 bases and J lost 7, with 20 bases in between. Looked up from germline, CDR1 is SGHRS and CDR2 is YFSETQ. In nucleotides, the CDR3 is TGCGCCAGCAGCCAGAGTCATGGATGGACGGTTGAAGCTTTCTTT. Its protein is CASSQSHGWTVEAFF.

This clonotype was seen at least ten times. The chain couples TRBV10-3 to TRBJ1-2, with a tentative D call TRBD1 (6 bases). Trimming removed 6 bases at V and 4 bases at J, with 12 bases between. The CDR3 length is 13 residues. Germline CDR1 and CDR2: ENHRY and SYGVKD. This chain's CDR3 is CAIRDRSFYGYTF. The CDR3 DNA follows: TGTGCCATCAGGGACAGATCATTCTATGGCTACACCTTC.